The 24 T cell receptor beta chains in this list originate from one sample, sequenced in a study of T cell changes during pregnancy in multiple sclerosis. Libraries were prepared by immunoSEQ multiplex PCR; TCRdb keeps only in-frame clonotypes and omits some of them. The profile shows about 92,000 clones, approximately 92% of them singletons. Sequences were derived from peripheral blood, sampled in the first trimester of pregnancy. Every receptor here comes from a female donor with multiple sclerosis, enrolled in a pregnancy study.

The rearrangement uses TRBV19 and TRBJ2-1; 14 bases line up with TRBD2. V dropped 9 bases and J dropped 0; count of bases not matched to a gene: 7. Germline V lookup: CDR1 LNHDA, CDR2 SQIVND (reference sequence). The CDR3 totals 17 residues. DNA for the CDR3: TGTGCCAGCAGGACTAGCGGGGGGACTAGCTCCTACAATGAGCAGTTCTTC. Encoded protein: CASRTSGGTSSYNEQFF. Full variable domain (outside the CDR3, taken from reference TRBV19 and TRBJ2-1): DGGITQSPKYLFRKEGQNVTLSCEQNLNHDAMYWYRQDPGQGLRLIYYSQIVNDFQKGDIAEGYSVSREKKESFPLTVTSAQKNPTAFYLCASRTSGGTSSYNEQFFGPGTRLTVL.

CDR3 sequence reads: CASSPSGGETQYF. The CDR3, as DNA: TGTGCCAGCTCACCTAGCGGGGGGGAGACCCAGTACTTC. This chain connects TRBV18 to TRBJ2-5; 10 bases map to TRBD2. Germline V gives CDR1 KGHSH, CDR2 LQKENI. V shed 3 bases and J 5 bases; nucleotides not matched to a gene: 0. The CDR3 is 13 amino acids.

The genes are TRBV9 and TRBJ2-7, with 10 bases identical to TRBD1. V dropped 4 bases and J dropped 3; count of bases not matched to a gene: 10. CDR3 size: 16 residues. CDR1 is SGDLS, CDR2 YYNGEE, per germline. CDR3 sequence: CASSPRAGTGVYEQYF. The CDR3 DNA sequence: TGTGCCAGCAGCCCGAGGGCCGGGACAGGGGTCTACGAGCAGTACTTC.

This rearrangement joins TRBV7-8 to TRBJ1-5; D remains ambiguous. In germline, CDR1 is SGHVS, CDR2 FQNEAQ. Trimming stripped 2 bases from V and 0 bases from J, with 8 bases between. CDR3 length: 15 residues. For the CDR3, the DNA is TGTGCCAGCAGCTTACGGGAGAATAGCAATCAGCCCCAGCATTTT. Encoded protein: CASSLRENSNQPQHF.

The DNA for the CDR3 is TGTGCCAGCAGCCAAGATGTAGGTACAGGGGGCCGGACTTTCTTT. It specifies CASSQDVGTGGRTFF. V gene TRBV4-2 combines with J gene TRBJ1-1; 9 nucleotides agree with TRBD1. Germline V CDR1 and CDR2: LGHNA, YNFKEQ. There are 15 residues in the CDR3. The V gene end was trimmed by 0 bases and the J gene end by 12 bases; junction bases not matched to a gene: 11.

This clone has only one observation. This rearrangement joins TRBV19 to TRBJ1-2; 9 positions agree with TRBD1. Per the germline V gene, CDR1 is LNHDA and CDR2 is SQIVND (reference sequence). V dropped 6 bases and J dropped 4; count of bases not matched to a gene: 12. The CDR3 spans 16 residues. Here the CDR3 DNA reads TGTGCCAGTAGCCTGGGACAGGGAAGGGTCCTCTATGGCTACACCTTC. This codes for CASSLGQGRVLYGYTF.

V gene TRBV20-1 combines with J gene TRBJ1-2; D uncertain. This CDR3 is built from 10 residues. CDR1 is DFQATT, CDR2 SNEGSKA, per germline (reference sequence). Trimming shortened V by 4 bases and J by 7 bases, and 7 bases separated the two germline ends. The CDR3 loop reads CSAIQSGYTF. The CDR3 DNA reads TGCAGTGCTATACAGAGTGGCTACACCTTC.

This chain connects TRBV11-2 to TRBJ2-1; no firm D call. The CDR3 sequence is 14 residues long. V gave up 1 base and J gave up 4 bases, with 8 bases separating them. Per germline, CDR1 SGHAT and CDR2 FQNNGV. This CDR3 reads CASSLGAGYNEQFF. The CDR3 bases are TGTGCCAGCAGCTTAGGAGCCGGGTACAATGAGCAGTTCTTC.

The chain is built from TRBV19 and TRBJ1-6, with TRBD1 matching 8 bases. This CDR3 has 15 residues. Germline V gene sequence: CDR1 LNHDA, CDR2 SQIVND (reference sequence). The ends lost 3 bases at V and 9 bases at J; junction bases unmatched: 7. The CDR3 is CASSIRPRGLSPLHF. The CDR3, as DNA: TGTGCCAGTAGTATTCGGCCCAGGGGGCTTTCACCCCTCCACTTT.

The V call is TRBV6-6, the J call TRBJ2-5; weak D call: TRBD2 (6 bases). This CDR3 spans 15 amino acids. With 3 bases removed from V and 5 bases from J, the gap between germline ends came to 16 bases. Per the germline V gene, CDR1 is MNHNY and CDR2 is SVGAGI (reference sequence). CDR3 in DNA: TGTGCCAGCAGTTATGTAACAGCCCGGGAGGAGACCCAGTACTTC. Residues: CASSYVTAREETQYF.

The CDR3 loop is CASSIMRGETQYF. The CDR3 DNA follows: TGTGCCAGTAGTATCATGCGGGGCGAGACCCAGTACTTC. The chain has TRBV19 and TRBJ2-5; a weak D match, TRBD2 (6 bases). V was clipped by 3 bases and J by 5 bases, with 10 bases between them. The CDR3 runs 13 residues. Germline values: CDR1 LNHDA, CDR2 SQIVND (reference sequence).

This chain joins TRBV18 and TRBJ2-1; no reliable D call. The CDR3 covers 15 residues. Germline V gene data show CDR1 as KGHSH and CDR2 as LQKENI. V lost 2 bases to trimming and J lost 7 bases, with 15 bases between them. CDR3 in DNA: TGTGCCAGCTCACCAGGGCTCCCTGGCGAGAATGAGCAGTTCTTC. Amino acids: CASSPGLPGENEQFF.

The genes are TRBV11-2 and TRBJ2-3; a possible D gene is TRBD2 (7 bases). Germline V gene lookup returns CDR1 SGHAT and CDR2 FQNNGV. Trimming took off 1 base at V and 3 bases at J, with 11 bases between the two ends. The CDR3 extends over 15 amino acids. CDR3 residues: CASSLGGGRTDTQYF. The CDR3 coding sequence is TGTGCCAGCAGCTTAGGGGGGGGCCGAACAGATACGCAGTATTTT.

The chain is built from TRBV4-1 and TRBJ2-7; 12 bases are a match to TRBD2. This CDR3 has 15 residues. Germline trimming cut 0 bases from V and 4 bases from J; bases unmatched to any gene: 1. Germline values: CDR1 MGHRA, CDR2 YSYEKL. The chain's CDR3 is CASSQDGTSGYEQYF. CDR3 sequence (DNA): TGCGCCAGCAGCCAAGACGGGACTAGCGGGTACGAGCAGTACTTC.

V is TRBV7-6 and J is TRBJ2-3; TRBD2 matches 11 bases. Germline V gene data show CDR1 as SGHVS and CDR2 as FNYEAQ. CDR3 size: 18 residues. V dropped 2 bases and J dropped 2; count of bases not matched to a gene: 9. The CDR3 protein is CASSLMSSGGINTDTQYF. The CDR3 coding sequence is TGTGCCAGCAGCTTAATGTCTAGCGGGGGGATTAACACAGATACGCAGTATTTT.

This sequence joins TRBV29-1 and TRBJ2-7; the D gene is possibly TRBD1 (6 bases). The V end lost 4 bases, the J end lost 2 bases, and 12 bases lay between the germline ends. The CDR3 is 13 residues long. Germline CDR1 SQVTM, CDR2 ANQGSEA. CDR3 nucleotide sequence: TGCAGCGTTGCCGGGACAATTACCTACGAGCAGTACTTC. It yields the protein CSVAGTITYEQYF.

The genes are TRBV27 and TRBJ2-7, with TRBD2 matching 9 bases. The germline V gene encodes CDR1 MNHEY and CDR2 SMNVEV (reference sequence). The CDR3 runs to 16 residues. The V gene end was trimmed by 3 bases and the J gene end by 0 bases; junction bases not matched to a gene: 6. This chain's CDR3 is CASSLGVAGASYEQYF. The CDR3 coding sequence is TGTGCCAGCAGTTTGGGAGTAGCGGGGGCCTCCTACGAGCAGTACTTC.

V is TRBV5-1 and J is TRBJ1-1; 9 positions match TRBD1. V dropped 4 bases and J dropped 4; count of bases not matched to a gene: 8. The CDR3 is 15 residues long. The germline gives CDR1 SGHRS, CDR2 YFSETQ. The chain's CDR3 is CASSRDRAAGTEAFF. The CDR3 bases are TGCGCCAGCAGCCGGGACAGGGCGGCCGGCACTGAAGCTTTCTTT.

The chain recombines TRBV4-1 with TRBJ1-5; TRBD1 is a possible D gene (6 bases). CDR1 is MGHRA, CDR2 YSYEKL, per germline. With 1 base removed from V and 0 bases from J, the gap between germline ends came to 13 bases. The CDR3 spans 17 residues. The CDR3 protein is CASSQVFGTHSNQPQHF. DNA of the CDR3: TGCGCCAGCAGCCAAGTGTTTGGGACACATAGCAATCAGCCCCAGCATTTT.

The rearrangement uses TRBV9 and TRBJ1-1; D uncertain. CDR3 size: 13 residues. Trimming cost V 4 bases and J 4 bases, with 11 bases left between them. CDR1 is SGDLS and CDR2 is YYNGEE in the germline V gene. CDR3 bases: TGTGCCAGCAGCTTCGAGTACAGCACTGAAGCTTTCTTT. Translated, it gives CASSFEYSTEAFF. Using reference TRBV9 and TRBJ1-1 for the parts outside the CDR3, the full variable domain is DSGVTQTPKHLITATGQRVTLRCSPRSGDLSVYWYQQSLDQGLQFLIQYYNGEERAKGNILERFSAQQFPDLHSELNLSSLELGDSALYFCASSFEYSTEAFFGQGTRLTVV.

This chain joins TRBV7-9 and TRBJ1-5; maybe TRBD1 (6 bases). CDR1 is SEHNR, CDR2 FQNEAQ, per germline (reference sequence). Trimming left V 5 bases short and J 4 bases short, with 21 bases between. The CDR3 has 17 amino acids. The CDR3 spells CASSLTGVFRGNQPQHF. The DNA of the CDR3 is TGTGCCAGCAGCCTAACCGGGGTGTTCAGGGGAAATCAGCCCCAGCATTTT.

This chain connects TRBV5-5 to TRBJ1-4; D unresolved. Deletions cut 2 bases from V and 8 bases from J, with 16 bases between. Germline loops: CDR1 SGHKS, CDR2 YYEKEE (reference sequence). CDR3 length: 15 residues. The CDR3 reads CASSFFRSSGEKLFF. CDR3 DNA sequence: TGTGCCAGCAGCTTCTTCAGGAGCTCGGGAGAAAAACTGTTTTTT.

The chain carries TRBV12-5 and TRBJ1-5; D is unclear. The V end was cut by 1 base, the J end by 6 bases, with 4 bases between. This CDR3 has 12 residues. Germline V gene data show CDR1 as LGHNT and CDR2 as FRNRAP. CDR3 residues: CASGLDGQPQHF. The CDR3 coding sequence is TGTGCTAGTGGTTTGGACGGTCAGCCCCAGCATTTT.

The rearrangement joins TRBV5-6 to TRBJ2-4, with 11 bases fitting TRBD1. The CDR3 sequence is 14 residues long. Trimming at V came to 2 bases and at J to 8 bases, leaving 3 bases not matched to a gene. CDR1 SGHDT and CDR2 YYEEEE come from the germline V gene. The CDR3 is CASSFGTGGDIQYF. CDR3 coding DNA: TGTGCCAGCAGCTTTGGGACAGGGGGTGACATTCAGTACTTC.